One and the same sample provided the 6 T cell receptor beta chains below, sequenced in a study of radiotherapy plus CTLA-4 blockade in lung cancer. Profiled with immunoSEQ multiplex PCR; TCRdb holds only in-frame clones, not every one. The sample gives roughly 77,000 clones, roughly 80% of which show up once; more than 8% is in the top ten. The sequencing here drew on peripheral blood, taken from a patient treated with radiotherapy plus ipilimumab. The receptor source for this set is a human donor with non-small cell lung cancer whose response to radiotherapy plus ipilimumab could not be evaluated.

Here the CDR3 DNA reads TGTGCCAGCAGCTGGACTAGCTACGAGCAGTACTTC. Protein product: CASSWTSYEQYF. The rearrangement uses TRBV5-6 and TRBJ2-7; 7 bases fit TRBD2. The CDR3 contains 12 residues. Germline V gives CDR1 SGHDT, CDR2 YYEEEE. J gave up 3 bases and V 3 bases, and 0 bases lay outside the gene matches. Based on the CDR3 plus reference TRBV5-6 and TRBJ2-7, the full variable domain is DAGVTQSPTHLIKTRGQQVTLRCSPKSGHDTVSWYQQALGQGPQFIFQYYEEEERQRGNFPDRFSGHQFPNYSSELNVNALLLGDSALYLCASSWTSYEQYFGPGTRLTVT.

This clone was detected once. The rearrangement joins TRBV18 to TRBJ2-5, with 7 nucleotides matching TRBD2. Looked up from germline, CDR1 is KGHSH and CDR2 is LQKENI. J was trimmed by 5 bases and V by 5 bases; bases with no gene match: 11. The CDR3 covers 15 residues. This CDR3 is CASSKRRGSDETQYF. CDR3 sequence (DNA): TGTGCCAGCTCAAAACGGCGGGGGAGCGACGAGACCCAGTACTTC.

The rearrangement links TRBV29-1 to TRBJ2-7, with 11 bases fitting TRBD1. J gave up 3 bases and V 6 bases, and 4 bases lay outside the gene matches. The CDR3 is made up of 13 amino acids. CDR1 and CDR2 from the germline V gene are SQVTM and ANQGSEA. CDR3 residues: CSVRTGGRYEQYF. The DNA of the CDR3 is TGCAGCGTGCGGACAGGGGGCCGCTACGAGCAGTACTTC.

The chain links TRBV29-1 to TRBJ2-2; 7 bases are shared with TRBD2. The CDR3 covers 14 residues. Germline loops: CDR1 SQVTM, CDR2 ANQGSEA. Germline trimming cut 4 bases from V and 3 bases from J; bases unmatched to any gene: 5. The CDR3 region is CSVAREADTGELFF. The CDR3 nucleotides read TGCAGCGTTGCACGGGAGGCGGACACCGGGGAGCTGTTTTTT.

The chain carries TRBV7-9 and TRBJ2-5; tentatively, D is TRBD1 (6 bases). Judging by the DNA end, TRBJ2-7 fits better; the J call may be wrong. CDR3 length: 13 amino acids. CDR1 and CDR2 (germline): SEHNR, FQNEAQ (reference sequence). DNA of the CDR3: TGTGCCAGCAGCACCCGACAGGCCTACGAGCAGTACTTC. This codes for CASSTRQAYEQYF.

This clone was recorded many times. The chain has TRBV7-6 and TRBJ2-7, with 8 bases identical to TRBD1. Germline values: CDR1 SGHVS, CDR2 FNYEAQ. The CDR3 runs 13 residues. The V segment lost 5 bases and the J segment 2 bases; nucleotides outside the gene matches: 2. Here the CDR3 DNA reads TGTGCCAGCAGCCCCAGGGGGCCCTACGAGCAGTACTTC. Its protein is CASSPRGPYEQYF.